This is a list of T cell receptor beta chains from one sample in a study of T cell repertoires in cytomegalovirus infection. TCRdb processed the reads anew with MiXCR; each CDR3 protein has one entry. The sample has about 770,000 distinct CDR3 sequences; approximately 32% are singletons. No antigens are known for them. Material: cultured CD8+ T cells from PBMCs, obtained from culture after CMV antigen stimulation. The receptors were sampled from a human donor in good health (CMV status not recorded). Some clones in this sample may be carry-over from other donors' samples. Both conserved end residues are part of each CDR3. A D gene is named only where the DNA matches it firmly. A clone size is listed for some rows: how often the clone was seen (once, few, many), or a class if it is expanded.

abundance: .; v_gene: TRBV19; j_gene: TRBJ1-1; d_gene: .; CDR3nt: TGTGCCAGTAGTATAGTACAGGTCACTGCCACTGAAGCTTTCTTT; CDR3aa: CASSIVQVTATEAFF
abundance: .; v_gene: TRBV4-3; j_gene: TRBJ2-5; d_gene: .; CDR3nt: TGCGCCAGCAGCCAAGATGGCGGGGGCCTGTACCAAGAGACCCAGTACTTC; CDR3aa: CASSQDGGGLYQETQYF
abundance: few; v_gene: TRBV4-3; j_gene: TRBJ2-1; d_gene: .; CDR3nt: TGCGCCAGCAGCCAAGAGCGGGACTTCTACAATGAGCAGTTCTTC; CDR3aa: CASSQERDFYNEQFF
abundance: .; v_gene: TRBV19; j_gene: TRBJ1-2; d_gene: .; CDR3nt: TGTGCCAGTAGTATATTCGGGACGAACTATGGCTACACCTTC; CDR3aa: CASSIFGTNYGYTF
abundance: .; v_gene: TRBV5-6; j_gene: TRBJ2-2; d_gene: .; CDR3nt: TGTGCCAGCAGCTCCATCGATACCGACAGGACCACCGGGGAGCTGTTTTTT; CDR3aa: CASSSIDTDRTTGELFF
abundance: .; v_gene: TRBV2; j_gene: TRBJ2-1; d_gene: .; CDR3nt: TGTGCCAGCGGGGGCTTCAGCACAATGAGGCAGTTCTTC; CDR3aa: CASGGFSTMRQFF
abundance: .; v_gene: TRBV5-1; j_gene: TRBJ2-7; d_gene: TRBD1; CDR3nt: TGCGCCAGCAGCCAACAGGGACAGGAATCAATCTTCTACGAGCAGTACTTC; CDR3aa: CASSQQGQESIFYEQYF
abundance: .; v_gene: TRBV4-3; j_gene: TRBJ2-3; d_gene: .; CDR3nt: TGCGCCAGCAGCCAAGATCCAGAAACTGATACGCAGTATTTT; CDR3aa: CASSQDPETDTQYF
abundance: many; v_gene: TRBV19; j_gene: TRBJ1-5; d_gene: .; CDR3nt: TGTGCCAGTAGACACCCCGGCAGGGGAGACCCCAATCAGCCCCAGCATTTT; CDR3aa: CASRHPGRGDPNQPQHF
abundance: few; v_gene: TRBV4-1; j_gene: TRBJ1-1; d_gene: .; CDR3nt: TGCGCCAGCAGCAGGCGAAGGGGTGAAGCTTTCTTT; CDR3aa: CASSRRRGEAFF
abundance: .; v_gene: TRBV6-5; j_gene: TRBJ2-1; d_gene: TRBD2; CDR3nt: TGTGCCAGCAGTTACCAGCGGGGGACGAGCTCCTACAATGAGCAGTTCTTC; CDR3aa: CASSYQRGTSSYNEQFF
abundance: few; v_gene: TRBV6-2/TRBV6-3; j_gene: TRBJ2-5; d_gene: TRBD2; CDR3nt: TGTGCCAGCAGTTACTCGTATCTGGCGGGGGAGAAAGAGACCCAGTACTTC; CDR3aa: CASSYSYLAGEKETQYF
abundance: few; v_gene: TRBV6-2/TRBV6-3; j_gene: TRBJ1-5; d_gene: .; CDR3nt: TGTGCCAGCAGGTCGGCCCTGGGGTTGGAGCCCCAGCATTTT; CDR3aa: CASRSALGLEPQHF
abundance: .; v_gene: TRBV7-4; j_gene: TRBJ1-3; d_gene: .; CDR3nt: TGTGCCAGCAGCCTGAAAGGGGTTGTTTCTGGAAACACCATATATTTT; CDR3aa: CASSLKGVVSGNTIYF
abundance: .; v_gene: TRBV15; j_gene: TRBJ2-7; d_gene: .; CDR3nt: TGTGCCACCAGCAGACTCCCCGCTCGGGACGGAGGGTTGAGCTCCTACGAGCAGTACTTC; CDR3aa: CATSRLPARDGGLSSYEQYF
abundance: .; v_gene: TRBV19; j_gene: TRBJ1-1; d_gene: .; CDR3nt: TGTGCCAGGGACAGCCCCGAAGCTTTCTTT; CDR3aa: CARDSPEAFF
abundance: many; v_gene: TRBV6-6; j_gene: TRBJ2-5; d_gene: TRBD1; CDR3nt: TGTGCCAGCAGAACGGGGGACAGGGGCTCCACCCAGTACTTC; CDR3aa: CASRTGDRGSTQYF
abundance: .; v_gene: TRBV3-1; j_gene: TRBJ2-3; d_gene: TRBD2; CDR3nt: TGTGCCAGCAGCGGACGGGGGGGTCTTCGCACAGATACGCAGTATTTT; CDR3aa: CASSGRGGLRTDTQYF
abundance: few; v_gene: TRBV7-9; j_gene: TRBJ2-1; d_gene: TRBD2; CDR3nt: TGTGCCAGCATCCTGGGCGGGGGACCTTACAATGAGCAGTTCTTC; CDR3aa: CASILGGGPYNEQFF
abundance: .; v_gene: TRBV4-1; j_gene: TRBJ2-3; d_gene: TRBD1; CDR3nt: TGCGCCAGCAGCCAAGATTTTATAGGACAGGGGTTGACAGATACGCAGTATTTT; CDR3aa: CASSQDFIGQGLTDTQYF
abundance: few; v_gene: TRBV6-8; j_gene: TRBJ1-2; d_gene: TRBD1; CDR3nt: TGTGCCAGCAGTTACTTGGGGGGGACAGGGGTTGGCTACACCTTC; CDR3aa: CASSYLGGTGVGYTF
abundance: .; v_gene: TRBV5-1; j_gene: TRBJ2-4; d_gene: .; CDR3nt: TGCGCCAGCAGCTCCACCCAGGTAGCCAAAAACATTCAGTACTTC; CDR3aa: CASSSTQVAKNIQYF
abundance: .; v_gene: TRBV20-1; j_gene: TRBJ2-1; d_gene: TRBD2; CDR3nt: TGCAGTGCAATGGGACTAGCGTACTACAATGAGCAGTTCTTC; CDR3aa: CSAMGLAYYNEQFF
abundance: many; v_gene: TRBV7-2; j_gene: TRBJ2-3; d_gene: .; CDR3nt: TGTGCCAGCGAATTTTTGAGCCCCGATAGGGCGACAGATACGCAGTATTTT; CDR3aa: CASEFLSPDRATDTQYF
abundance: many; v_gene: TRBV7-6; j_gene: TRBJ2-1; d_gene: TRBD2; CDR3nt: TGTGCCAGCAGCCAGATAGCGGGGGGGCAAGTCAATGAGCAGTTCTTC; CDR3aa: CASSQIAGGQVNEQFF
abundance: few; v_gene: TRBV7-6; j_gene: TRBJ1-3; d_gene: .; CDR3nt: TGTGCCAGCAGCTTAGGGCGGTTAGGAGGAAACACCATATATTTT; CDR3aa: CASSLGRLGGNTIYF
abundance: many; v_gene: TRBV7-2; j_gene: TRBJ1-2; d_gene: .; CDR3nt: TGTGCCAGCAGCTTAGGGGCAGTGGGTGGCTACACCTTC; CDR3aa: CASSLGAVGGYTF
abundance: .; v_gene: TRBV7-8; j_gene: TRBJ1-2; d_gene: .; CDR3nt: TGTGCCAGCAGCGGTGCCGATTATGGCTACACCTTC; CDR3aa: CASSGADYGYTF
abundance: many; v_gene: TRBV7-8; j_gene: TRBJ2-5; d_gene: .; CDR3nt: TGTGCCAGCAGCTACAAGGACAGTTCTAAAGAGACCCAGTACTTC; CDR3aa: CASSYKDSSKETQYF
abundance: few; v_gene: TRBV23-1; j_gene: TRBJ2-1; d_gene: TRBD2; CDR3nt: TGCGCCAGCAGTCAATCAACCGGGACTACCGATTACAATGAGCAGTTCTTC; CDR3aa: CASSQSTGTTDYNEQFF
abundance: few; v_gene: TRBV6-2/TRBV6-3; j_gene: TRBJ1-2; d_gene: .; CDR3nt: TGTGCCAGCAGTTACTCGGCTGACCCTAACTATGGCTACACCTTC; CDR3aa: CASSYSADPNYGYTF
abundance: few; v_gene: TRBV29-1; j_gene: TRBJ2-1; d_gene: .; CDR3nt: TGCAGCGTTCAGGGAGTCCTCTCCTACAATGAGCAGTTCTTC; CDR3aa: CSVQGVLSYNEQFF
abundance: .; v_gene: TRBV24-1; j_gene: TRBJ2-3; d_gene: .; CDR3nt: TGTGCCACCAGTGACCCCTTGACCACAGATACGCAGTATTTT; CDR3aa: CATSDPLTTDTQYF
abundance: many; v_gene: TRBV7-3; j_gene: TRBJ1-1; d_gene: .; CDR3nt: TGTGCCAGCAGCTTAGGCCCCCAAGCTTTCTTT; CDR3aa: CASSLGPQAFF
abundance: .; v_gene: TRBV25-1; j_gene: TRBJ2-7; d_gene: .; CDR3nt: TGTGCCAGCAGTGCGACGGGGCGCACGGAGCAGTACTTC; CDR3aa: CASSATGRTEQYF
abundance: few; v_gene: TRBV27; j_gene: TRBJ2-2; d_gene: TRBD1; CDR3nt: TGTGCCTCGCATTCCGGACAGGGTAACACCGGGGAGCTGTTTTTT; CDR3aa: CASHSGQGNTGELFF
abundance: few; v_gene: TRBV7-9; j_gene: TRBJ2-3; d_gene: TRBD1; CDR3nt: TGTGCCAGCAGCTCCCGCGACAGGGGAAGCCTAAGCACAGATACGCAGTATTTT; CDR3aa: CASSSRDRGSLSTDTQYF
abundance: .; v_gene: TRBV2; j_gene: TRBJ1-1; d_gene: .; CDR3nt: TGTGCCTCAGTTGGCACGCTTTACACTGAAGCTTTCTTT; CDR3aa: CASVGTLYTEAFF
abundance: few; v_gene: TRBV4-3; j_gene: TRBJ1-5; d_gene: .; CDR3nt: TGCGCCAGCAGCCATAACTGGGGAAGCAATCAGCCCCAGCATTTT; CDR3aa: CASSHNWGSNQPQHF
abundance: .; v_gene: TRBV7-9; j_gene: TRBJ2-5; d_gene: .; CDR3nt: TGTGCCAGCAGCTTAATCGGGCTAGCGGAGACCCAGTACTTC; CDR3aa: CASSLIGLAETQYF
abundance: .; v_gene: TRBV9; j_gene: TRBJ2-2; d_gene: TRBD1; CDR3nt: TGTGCCAGCAGCGGGTCAAGACAGGGTAGTGACACCGGGGAGCTGTTTTTT; CDR3aa: CASSGSRQGSDTGELFF
abundance: few; v_gene: TRBV7-9; j_gene: TRBJ2-5; d_gene: .; CDR3nt: TGTGCCAGCAGTGGGCCTATCAGACAAGAGACCCAGTACTTC; CDR3aa: CASSGPIRQETQYF
abundance: few; v_gene: TRBV12-3/TRBV12-4; j_gene: TRBJ2-1; d_gene: .; CDR3nt: TGTGCCGTTACTGGTGGAAATGAGCAGTTCTTC; CDR3aa: CAVTGGNEQFF
abundance: .; v_gene: TRBV2; j_gene: TRBJ1-5; d_gene: .; CDR3nt: TGTGCCAGCAGTGAGGACTGGGGGAGCAATCAGCCCCAGCATTTT; CDR3aa: CASSEDWGSNQPQHF
abundance: .; v_gene: TRBV12-3/TRBV12-4; j_gene: TRBJ1-1; d_gene: .; CDR3nt: TGTGCCAGCAGCCAAGGACGCCCTTGGGGTTTCTTT; CDR3aa: CASSQGRPWGFF
abundance: few; v_gene: TRBV12-3/TRBV12-4; j_gene: TRBJ1-1; d_gene: .; CDR3nt: TGTGCCAGCAGTTTTACGATTGATTTTGTCGAGTGGAACACTGAAGCTTTCTTT; CDR3aa: CASSFTIDFVEWNTEAFF
abundance: many; v_gene: TRBV7-8; j_gene: TRBJ1-5; d_gene: .; CDR3nt: TGTGCCAGCAGCTTAACTAGAACTGCCAATCAGCCCCAGCATTTT; CDR3aa: CASSLTRTANQPQHF
abundance: many; v_gene: TRBV12-3/TRBV12-4; j_gene: TRBJ1-2; d_gene: TRBD1; CDR3nt: TGTGCCAGCAGTACTTCACATTATACAGGGGGCGTTCTTGATGGCTACACCTTC; CDR3aa: CASSTSHYTGGVLDGYTF
abundance: .; v_gene: TRBV7-9; j_gene: TRBJ2-2; d_gene: TRBD1; CDR3nt: TGTGCCAGCAGCTTTGAGGGGACAGTCGGAGAGGCGGCCGGGGAGCTGTTTTTT; CDR3aa: CASSFEGTVGEAAGELFF
abundance: few; v_gene: TRBV7-9; j_gene: TRBJ2-3; d_gene: .; CDR3nt: TGTGCCAGCAGCTCGGGACCAACCAGGAGCACAGATACGCAGTATTTT; CDR3aa: CASSSGPTRSTDTQYF
abundance: .; v_gene: TRBV10-3; j_gene: TRBJ1-2; d_gene: TRBD1; CDR3nt: TGTGCCATCAGTCTTCCCGGGACAGGGGGCTTGTACTATGGCTACACCTTC; CDR3aa: CAISLPGTGGLYYGYTF
abundance: few; v_gene: TRBV12-3/TRBV12-4; j_gene: TRBJ2-4; d_gene: .; CDR3nt: TGTGCCAGCAGTCCACGGGTGGGGGCAGGAGCCAAAAACATTCAGTACTTC; CDR3aa: CASSPRVGAGAKNIQYF
abundance: .; v_gene: TRBV7-9; j_gene: TRBJ1-2; d_gene: .; CDR3nt: TGTGCCAGCAGCTTAGGCGGTAGGATTGCTAACTATGGCTACACCTTC; CDR3aa: CASSLGGRIANYGYTF
abundance: .; v_gene: TRBV3-1; j_gene: TRBJ2-1; d_gene: .; CDR3nt: TGTGCCAGCAGCCAAGATAGAACGGGGTGGGGCGGGGAGCAGTTCTTC; CDR3aa: CASSQDRTGWGGEQFF
abundance: many; v_gene: TRBV7-8; j_gene: TRBJ2-3; d_gene: TRBD2; CDR3nt: TGTGCCAGCAGCACTGGACTAGCGGGGGTTGAGGATACGCAGTATTTT; CDR3aa: CASSTGLAGVEDTQYF
abundance: many; v_gene: TRBV7-6; j_gene: TRBJ2-7; d_gene: TRBD1; CDR3nt: TGTGCCAGCAGCCCAGGGACAGGGTGGATCTACGAGCAGTACTTC; CDR3aa: CASSPGTGWIYEQYF
abundance: .; v_gene: TRBV5-4; j_gene: TRBJ2-3; d_gene: .; CDR3nt: TGTGCCAGCAGCTTGTTTGACAACCCCACAGATACGCAGTATTTT; CDR3aa: CASSLFDNPTDTQYF